This T cell receptor beta chain was sequenced in a study of cytomegalovirus exposure and HLA in healthy donors. Findings and caveats of the study: The authors considered a cluster of highly shared sequence variants likely to be a sequencing artifact. The authors enumerated around 150 TCR beta chains as linked to cytomegalovirus.

In the PCR, 60 Vbeta and 13 Jbeta primers were used. Authors' processing steps: The count from a later analysis was about 80 million unique TCR beta chains, approximately 9.9 million of them shared. Repertoires were generated with immunoSEQ multiplex PCR, while TCRdb's copy carries only in-frame clones and drops some. V, J and clone size reflect that table, while D and trimming were determined from the DNA. Found here are 150,000 to 200,000 clones, approximately 83% of them singletons; the top ten hold 0.075% to 0.1%. For this clone: Its antigen is not known.

The sequence was obtained from a boy younger than 10 in good health and CMV-seronegative. Sequencing input: PBMCs.

CDR3 protein: CASSYSKTKNNEKLFF. CDR3 nucleotide sequence: TGTGCCAGCAGTTACTCGAAAACAAAGAATAATGAAAAACTGTTTTTT. This chain connects TRBV6-5 to TRBJ1-4; D call uncertain. CDR1 and CDR2 from the germline V gene are MNHEY and SVGAGI. CDR3 size: 16 residues. The V gene lost 0 bases and the J gene lost 4 bases, with 12 bases spanning the gap.